A selection of T cell receptor beta chains follows, all from one sample in a study of lymphopenia after photon versus proton radiotherapy. Assay used: immunoSEQ multiplex PCR; TCRdb lists only in-frame clones, some missing. The repertoire consists of about 49,000 clones, with about 83% occurring once and the leading ten covering less than 35%. Sequenced material: peripheral blood, taken from a patient treated with photon-based radiotherapy. The origin of the receptors is a man in his fifties or sixties with gastric cancer. Both conserved end residues are part of each CDR3. The order of the fields is clone size, J gene, D gene, V gene, CDR3 protein, CDR3 DNA. A D gene is named only where the DNA matches it firmly. For some rows the clone size is stated as once, few or many, or as a class when expanded; others skip it.

size: -
J: TRBJ2-1
D: -
V: TRBV27
CDR3: CASSHNVDEQFF
DNA: TGTGCCAGCAGTCACAATGTAGATGAGCAGTTCTTC

size: -
J: TRBJ1-2
D: -
V: TRBV11-2
CDR3: CASSLDIPIYGYTF
DNA: TGTGCCAGCAGCTTAGATATCCCGATCTATGGCTACACCTTC

size: -
J: TRBJ1-1
D: -
V: TRBV18
CDR3: CASSPFGGDTEAFF
DNA: TGTGCCAGCTCACCGTTTGGGGGGGACACTGAAGCTTTCTTT

size: -
J: TRBJ2-2
D: -
V: TRBV19
CDR3: CASIPPGATGELFF
DNA: TGTGCCAGTATCCCTCCCGGGGCGACCGGGGAGCTGTTTTTT

size: -
J: TRBJ1-6
D: TRBD1
V: TRBV4-1
CDR3: CASSQGRGDSPLHF
DNA: TGCGCCAGCAGCCAAGGCAGGGGGGATTCACCCCTCCACTTT

size: -
J: TRBJ2-7
D: TRBD1
V: TRBV11-2
CDR3: CASSLVGQEQYF
DNA: TGTGCCAGCAGCTTGGTGGGACAGGAGCAGTACTTC

size: -
J: TRBJ2-1
D: -
V: TRBV5-1
CDR3: CASSLLSGGSGEQFF
DNA: TGCGCCAGCAGCTTGCTCTCTGGGGGGTCTGGTGAGCAGTTCTTC

size: -
J: TRBJ2-1
D: TRBD2
V: TRBV7-9
CDR3: CASSPRGVAGVNEQFF
DNA: TGTGCCAGCAGCCCCAGAGGAGTAGCGGGTGTCAATGAGCAGTTCTTC

size: -
J: TRBJ2-7
D: -
V: TRBV9
CDR3: CASSPKLGSGSHSYEQYF
DNA: TGTGCCAGCAGCCCCAAATTAGGATCAGGGTCCCACTCCTACGAGCAGTACTTC

size: -
J: TRBJ2-6
D: -
V: TRBV5-6
CDR3: CASSLQGSGANVLTF
DNA: TGTGCCAGCAGCTTACAGGGTTCTGGGGCCAACGTCCTGACTTTC

size: -
J: TRBJ2-2
D: -
V: TRBV19
CDR3: CATYPTGTNTGELFF
DNA: TGTGCCACGTACCCCACAGGGACCAACACCGGGGAGCTGTTTTTT

size: -
J: TRBJ2-1
D: TRBD1
V: TRBV5-1
CDR3: CASRPDRGPYNEQFF
DNA: TGCGCCAGCAGGCCGGACAGGGGACCATACAATGAGCAGTTCTTC

size: -
J: TRBJ2-7
D: -
V: TRBV27
CDR3: CASRGHSSYEQYF
DNA: TGTGCCAGCAGAGGACACAGCTCCTACGAGCAGTACTTC

size: few
J: TRBJ2-1
D: TRBD2
V: TRBV5-4
CDR3: CASRLAGNEQFF
DNA: TGTGCCAGCAGGCTAGCGGGAAATGAGCAGTTCTTC

size: once
J: TRBJ2-5
D: -
V: TRBV27
CDR3: CASSPTGGLIETQYF
DNA: TGTGCCAGCAGTCCGACAGGAGGACTTATAGAGACCCAGTACTTC

size: -
J: TRBJ1-3
D: -
V: TRBV18
CDR3: CASSQGTPGAGNTIYF
DNA: TGTGCCAGCTCTCAGGGGACTCCCGGTGCCGGAAACACCATATATTTT

size: -
J: TRBJ1-4
D: -
V: TRBV27
CDR3: CASSNQDRVNEKLFF
DNA: TGTGCCAGCAGTAACCAGGACAGAGTTAATGAAAAACTGTTTTTT

size: -
J: TRBJ1-3
D: -
V: TRBV5-5
CDR3: CASSLAAGGASGNTIYF
DNA: TGTGCCAGCAGCTTGGCCGCGGGGGGCGCGTCTGGAAACACCATATATTTT

size: -
J: TRBJ1-1
D: -
V: TRBV5-6
CDR3: CASSPLGLMNTEAFF
DNA: TGTGCCAGCAGCCCCTTGGGGTTGATGAACACTGAAGCTTTCTTT

size: many
J: TRBJ2-3
D: -
V: TRBV10-3
CDR3: CAIGSRSANTDTQYF
DNA: TGTGCCATCGGAAGTCGTTCGGCTAACACAGATACGCAGTATTTT

size: -
J: TRBJ1-1
D: -
V: TRBV27
CDR3: CASNPTGRNTEAFF
DNA: TGTGCCAGCAATCCGACAGGAAGGAACACTGAAGCTTTCTTT

size: few
J: TRBJ2-7
D: -
V: TRBV6-6
CDR3: CASSYSAGYEQYF
DNA: TGTGCCAGCAGTTACTCAGCGGGTTACGAGCAGTACTTC

size: -
J: TRBJ2-7
D: -
V: TRBV10-3
CDR3: CATRRDTYEQYF
DNA: TGTGCCACCCGCAGGGATACCTACGAGCAGTACTTC

size: -
J: TRBJ2-5
D: -
V: TRBV29-1
CDR3: CSVAGPALSSETQYF
DNA: TGCAGCGTTGCGGGGCCAGCCCTCTCAAGTGAGACCCAGTACTTC

size: few
J: TRBJ2-2
D: -
V: TRBV5-1
CDR3: CASSQPRTGIELNTGELFF
DNA: TGCGCCAGCAGTCAGCCACGCACAGGAATCGAATTGAACACCGGGGAGCTGTTTTTT

size: -
J: TRBJ2-5
D: TRBD1
V: TRBV14
CDR3: CASSQLSWTGETQYF
DNA: TGTGCCAGCAGCCAATTGAGCTGGACAGGGGAGACCCAGTACTTC

size: once
J: TRBJ2-5
D: TRBD2
V: TRBV5-6
CDR3: CASSSGLVETQYF
DNA: TGTGCCAGCAGCTCAGGACTAGTGGAGACCCAGTACTTC

size: -
J: TRBJ2-1
D: -
V: TRBV29-1
CDR3: CSVEDRSSGEQFF
DNA: TGCAGCGTTGAAGATCGGAGTAGCGGTGAGCAGTTCTTC

size: -
J: TRBJ1-4
D: TRBD1
V: TRBV10-2
CDR3: CASSRQGSNEKLFF
DNA: TGCGCCAGCAGCCGACAGGGATCTAATGAAAAACTGTTTTTT

size: -
J: TRBJ1-1
D: -
V: TRBV7-2
CDR3: CASSYRGLVGDTEAFF
DNA: TGTGCCAGCAGTTACCGGGGCCTAGTTGGTGACACTGAAGCTTTCTTT

size: -
J: TRBJ2-1
D: TRBD2
V: TRBV27
CDR3: CASSRLAEYNEQFF
DNA: TGTGCCAGCAGTCGACTAGCGGAGTACAATGAGCAGTTCTTC

size: -
J: TRBJ2-7
D: -
V: TRBV18
CDR3: CASSPPLPYGAYSYEQYF
DNA: TGTGCCAGCTCACCACCCCTGCCCTATGGAGCCTATTCCTACGAGCAGTACTTC

size: few
J: TRBJ2-1
D: TRBD1
V: TRBV4-2
CDR3: CASSQDRRTGGFGEQFF
DNA: TGTGCCAGCAGCCAAGATCGGAGGACAGGGGGCTTCGGTGAGCAGTTCTTC

size: -
J: TRBJ2-5
D: -
V: TRBV14
CDR3: CASSPRRGEGETQYF
DNA: TGTGCCAGCAGCCCCCGGAGGGGGGAAGGGGAGACCCAGTACTTC

size: -
J: TRBJ1-2
D: -
V: TRBV25-1
CDR3: CASSPSDRGNYGYTF
DNA: TGTGCCAGCAGTCCATCGGACCGGGGTAACTATGGCTACACCTTC

size: -
J: TRBJ2-1
D: TRBD1
V: TRBV6-1
CDR3: CASRTHGTENEQFF
DNA: TGTGCCAGCAGGACACACGGGACAGAGAATGAGCAGTTCTTC

size: -
J: TRBJ1-2
D: -
V: TRBV5-1
CDR3: CASSLDWGSGGYTF
DNA: TGCGCCAGCAGCTTGGACTGGGGGTCAGGTGGCTACACCTTC

size: -
J: TRBJ2-4
D: TRBD1
V: TRBV4-1
CDR3: CASSQPGQGGKNIQYF
DNA: TGCGCCAGCAGCCAGCCAGGACAGGGGGGTAAAAACATTCAGTACTTC